Presented here are 21 T cell receptor beta chains from one specimen sequenced in a study of beta chain features in type 1 diabetes. Sequencing targeted expressed TCRB transcripts, as all isolated RNA had been reverse transcribed. Only in-frame clones appear in the TCRdb table, and some are missing; sequencing was by immunoSEQ multiplex PCR. The table includes roughly 170,000 clones, more than 10% detected once. Sequencing input: central memory CD4+ T cells from blood. The receptors were gathered from a woman aged 18-29 years in good health.

The CDR3 is CASSDRYTQYF. For the CDR3, the DNA is TGTGCCAGCAGCGATAGATATACGCAGTATTTT. The chain is built from TRBV7-2 and TRBJ2-3; D ambiguous. In germline, CDR1 is SGHTA, CDR2 FQGNSA. V was clipped by 5 bases and J by 7 bases, with 7 bases between them. CDR3 length equals 11 residues.

The J gene is TRBJ1-1, the V gene TRBV13; D is uncertain. Trimming left V 3 bases short and J 0 bases short, with 11 bases between. The CDR3 extends over 15 amino acids. From germline, CDR1 is PRHDT and CDR2 FYEKMQ (reference sequence). CDR3 sequence reads: CASSFYPRMNTEAFF. The DNA of the CDR3 is TGTGCCAGCAGCTTTTATCCGAGGATGAACACTGAAGCTTTCTTT.

This chain uses TRBV13 with TRBJ2-7; TRBD2 aligns across 16 bases. CDR3 length equals 19 residues. V was clipped by 3 bases and J by 3 bases; unmatched bases: 11. Per the germline V gene, CDR1 is PRHDT and CDR2 is FYEKMQ (reference sequence). CDR3 loop: CASSFRGLAGGPRGYEQYF. CDR3 coding DNA: TGTGCCAGCAGCTTTCGGGGACTAGCGGGAGGGCCACGGGGCTACGAGCAGTACTTC.

This clone was counted between two and nine times. The chain couples TRBV29-1 to TRBJ1-3; no clear D gene. Germline loops: CDR1 SQVTM, CDR2 ANQGSEA. Trimming removed 2 bases from V and 4 bases from J, with 9 bases in between. This CDR3 region has 13 residues. CDR3 protein: CSVESRGGNTIYF. The CDR3 DNA reads TGCAGCGTTGAAAGTCGCGGGGGAAACACCATATATTTT.

V and J are TRBV28 and TRBJ2-7, with 10 nucleotides matching TRBD1. There are 15 residues in the CDR3. Germline CDR1 MDHEN, CDR2 SYDVKM. The V gene end was trimmed by 4 bases and the J gene end by 5 bases; junction bases not matched to a gene: 8. CDR3 amino acids: CASSSPGTGVHEQYF. CDR3 DNA: TGTGCCAGCAGTTCCCCCGGGACAGGGGTCCACGAGCAGTACTTC.

The chain links TRBV28 to TRBJ2-4, with D perhaps TRBD2 (6 bases). The CDR3 totals 14 residues. CDR1 MDHEN and CDR2 SYDVKM come from the germline V gene. V was clipped by 7 bases and J by 0 bases, with 10 bases between them. The CDR3 protein is CASNGGVAKNIQYF. The CDR3 DNA is TGTGCCAGCAATGGAGGGGTAGCCAAAAACATTCAGTACTTC.

This clone was found a few times. The junction differs from germline at one of its ends, possibly a read error. The rearrangement links TRBV29-1 to TRBJ2-1, with D possibly matching TRBD1 (6 bases). The CDR3 totals 13 residues. Per germline, CDR1 SQVTM and CDR2 ANQGSEA. Here the CDR3 DNA reads TGCAGCGTTCTGGACAGCCTCTACAATGAGCGGTTCTTC. This codes for CSVLDSLYNERFF.

This clone was counted a few times. The chain couples TRBV30 to TRBJ1-1; the D is unclear. In germline, CDR1 is GTSNPN, CDR2 SVGIG (reference sequence). The V and J ends lost 0 bases and 10 bases respectively, with 12 bases between them. This CDR3 is 12 amino acids long. CDR3 protein: CAWSVLTYRAFF. Written as DNA, the CDR3 is TGTGCCTGGAGTGTACTTACGTACCGAGCTTTCTTT.

This clone was seen only a few times. This chain links TRBV7-2 with TRBJ2-3; D is ambiguous. V was trimmed by 4 bases and J by 2 bases, leaving 10 bases between them. Germline V gives CDR1 SGHTA, CDR2 FQGNSA. This CDR3 comprises 14 residues. The CDR3 DNA is TGTGCCAGCAGCTCCGGGTTTATCACAGATACGCAGTATTTT. This encodes CASSSGFITDTQYF.

As for this clone: This specimen includes other DNA sequences encoding the same CDR3. The chain couples TRBV11-2 to TRBJ2-7, with TRBD2 matching 12 bases. The CDR3 is 14 residues long. Per the germline V gene, CDR1 is SGHAT and CDR2 is FQNNGV. The V segment lost 3 bases and the J segment 4 bases; nucleotides outside the gene matches: 1. The CDR3 bases are TGTGCCAGCAGCTTGACTAGCGGGAGATACGAGCAGTACTTC. This gives the protein CASSLTSGRYEQYF.

CDR3 DNA sequence: TGTGCCAGCAGCTCCCCTAGGACTAGCAAAAGCTACGAGCAGTACTTC. This translates into CASSSPRTSKSYEQYF. The genes are TRBV11-2 and TRBJ2-7; 8 bases match TRBD2. Per germline, CDR1 SGHAT and CDR2 FQNNGV. J lost 3 bases, V lost 4 bases, and 11 bases had no gene match. The CDR3 extends over 16 amino acids.

The CDR3 loop is CAWNLQGASGYTF. Written as DNA, the CDR3 is TGTGCCTGGAACCTACAGGGGGCCTCCGGCTACACCTTC. V and J are TRBV30 and TRBJ1-2, with 9 bases identical to TRBD1. This CDR3 has 13 amino acids. Germline V CDR1 and CDR2: GTSNPN, SVGIG (reference sequence). The junction had 8 bases not matched to a gene; V was cut back by 4 bases and J by 8 bases.

This clone has only a few counts. The rearrangement uses TRBV29-1 and TRBJ1-1, with D perhaps matching TRBD1 (5 bases). The CDR3 covers 13 residues. The V end lost 3 bases, the J end lost 0 bases, and 8 bases lay between the germline ends. The germline V gene encodes CDR1 SQVTM and CDR2 ANQGSEA. CDR3 residues: CSVDRTLNTEAFF. CDR3 DNA: TGCAGCGTTGATAGGACACTGAACACTGAAGCTTTCTTT.

The rearrangement uses TRBV29-1 and TRBJ2-7; D is possibly TRBD2 (6 bases). The germline V gene encodes CDR1 SQVTM and CDR2 ANQGSEA. This CDR3 has 15 residues. V lost 5 bases and J 0 bases, leaving 17 bases between the germline ends. CDR3 region: CSVSSRGGISYEQYF. The CDR3, as DNA: TGCAGCGTTTCCTCGCGCGGCGGGATCTCCTACGAGCAGTACTTC.

This clone was counted only a few times. The rearrangement joins TRBV5-4 to TRBJ2-2; the D gene is possibly TRBD2 (5 bases). The germline V and J ends were trimmed by 4 bases and 6 bases, with 7 bases remaining between them. This CDR3 is built from 12 residues. Germline V gene data show CDR1 as SGHNT and CDR2 as YYREEE (reference sequence). The CDR3: CASSQRPGELFF. The DNA of the CDR3 is TGTGCCAGCAGCCAGCGGCCCGGGGAGCTGTTTTTT.

This clone has a handful of counts. The CDR3, as DNA: TGTGCCAGCAGCTTAGGCAGGGGAGAGACCCAGTACTTC. This encodes CASSLGRGETQYF. The chain combines TRBV7-8 with TRBJ2-5, with D possibly being TRBD1 (6 bases). The CDR3 has 13 residues. V lost 1 base and J 4 bases, leaving 7 bases between the germline ends. Per the germline V gene, CDR1 is SGHVS and CDR2 is FQNEAQ.

There are a few counts of this clone. The chain carries TRBV28 and TRBJ2-7; 7 nucleotides match TRBD1. The ends lost 6 bases at V and 0 bases at J; junction bases unmatched: 5. The CDR3 is 14 amino acids. Germline loops: CDR1 MDHEN, CDR2 SYDVKM. Here the CDR3 reads CASSEGGASYEQYF. The DNA of the CDR3 is TGTGCCAGCAGCGAAGGGGGCGCCTCCTACGAGCAGTACTTC.

The gene calls are TRBV23-1 and TRBJ1-2; maybe TRBD1 (5 bases). TRBV23-1 is assigned to the ORF class and has an uncertain function. The V and J ends lost 0 bases and 8 bases respectively, with 19 bases between them. The CDR3 runs to 16 residues. CDR3 residues: CASSQSTEDFGLGYTF. CDR3 in DNA: TGCGCCAGCAGTCAATCGACAGAAGATTTTGGTTTAGGCTACACCTTC.

This clone was found a few times. J is TRBJ2-7 and V is TRBV30, with 14 bases that match TRBD2. The germline gives CDR1 GTSNPN, CDR2 SVGIG (reference sequence). The ends lost 1 base at V and 3 bases at J; junction bases unmatched: 20. There are 21 residues in the CDR3. The CDR3 loop is CAWSAPPQTSGRGRGNYEQYF. In DNA, the CDR3 is TGTGCCTGGAGTGCCCCCCCACAGACTAGCGGGAGGGGACGCGGGAACTACGAGCAGTACTTC.

This clone has more than one count but fewer than ten. The rearrangement joins TRBV4-2 to TRBJ2-3; D is undetermined. With 6 bases removed from V and 3 bases from J, the gap between germline ends came to 10 bases. The germline V gene has CDR1 LGHNA and CDR2 YNFKEQ. CDR3 length: 13 amino acids. In DNA, the CDR3 is TGTGCCAGCAGTCTAGACCCTACAGATACGCAGTATTTT. Amino acid sequence: CASSLDPTDTQYF.

This clone was counted a few times. This chain joins TRBV28 and TRBJ2-7; D is possibly TRBD1 (5 bases). Between the trimmed V and J ends, which lost 10 bases and 2 bases, there was a span of 12 bases. Germline V gene data show CDR1 as MDHEN and CDR2 as SYDVKM. The length of the CDR3 is 12 residues. DNA for the CDR3: TGTGCCACCCAGGTCAGGGCCTACGAGCAGTACTTC. This gives the protein CATQVRAYEQYF. The complete variable domain, with remaining parts taken from reference TRBV28 and TRBJ2-7, reads DVKVTQSSRYLVKRTGEKVFLECVQDMDHENMFWYRQDPGLGLRLIYFSYDVKMKEKGDIPEGYSVSREKKERFSLILESASTNQTSMYLCATQVRAYEQYFGPGTRLTVT.